The rows below give T cell receptor beta chains drawn from one sample of a study of response to subunit inactivated influenza vaccine. TCRdb re-derived calls from the RT-PCR reads in MiXCR, one entry per CDR3 protein. The sample holds roughly 520,000 distinct CDR3 sequences, 25% seen once. This specimen was CD4+ T cells sorted from PBMCs, taken 4 to 6 days after vaccination. The source of these receptors is a man aged 50 to 59 who received an inactivated influenza vaccine. The CDR3 runs from the conserved cysteine through the conserved F or W. The order of the fields is clone size, J gene, V gene, D gene, CDR3 length, CDR3 DNA, CDR3 protein. D genes are given only for firm matches. Expanded clones are given a class, and other clones once, few, many or no size at all.

>-|TRBJ2-3|TRBV29-1|TRBD2|14
TGCAGCGCCCGGCGTGGGGGGGGTGCAGATACGCAGTATTTT
CSARRGGGADTQYF
>few|TRBJ1-2|TRBV20-1|-|10
TGCAGTGCTGCCATACGTGGCTACACCTTC
CSAAIRGYTF
>few|TRBJ2-5|TRBV29-1|TRBD2|13
TGCAGCGTGCGGGCGGGAGGACGTGAGACCCAGTACTTC
CSVRAGGRETQYF
>few|TRBJ2-1|TRBV12-3/TRBV12-4|TRBD2|16
TGTGCCAGCAGTTTAGGCGGCGGGGGGACATACAATGAGCAGTTCTTC
CASSLGGGGTYNEQFF
>few|TRBJ2-7|TRBV20-1|-|15
TGCAGTGCTATCGACCCGGCTAGCCGCGCCTACGAGCAGTACTTC
CSAIDPASRAYEQYF
>-|TRBJ2-5|TRBV20-1|-|14
TGCAGTGTACCCCCCAGACTAGACCAAGAGACCCAGTACTTC
CSVPPRLDQETQYF
>-|TRBJ2-1|TRBV18|-|17
TGTGCCAGCTCGCCTTCCGGGGGGCGGGGAGCCTACAATGAGCAGTTCTTC
CASSPSGGRGAYNEQFF
>few|TRBJ2-7|TRBV5-5|TRBD1|15
TGTGCCAGCAGCTTACAGGGGGCCCTCAGATCAGAGCAGTACTTC
CASSLQGALRSEQYF
>-|TRBJ2-1|TRBV12-3/TRBV12-4|-|14
TGTGCCAGCAGTTCTATCGGGACGAACAATGAGCAGTTCTTC
CASSSIGTNNEQFF
>few|TRBJ2-5|TRBV12-3/TRBV12-4|-|17
TGTGCCAGCAGTTTTTTCTCTGGGGGTAGGGTTCCGGAGACCCAGTACTTC
CASSFFSGGRVPETQYF
>few|TRBJ1-1|TRBV6-5|TRBD1|18
TGTGCCAGCAGTTACTCGAGGGGTCACAGGGGGGTGAACACTGAAGCTTTCTTT
CASSYSRGHRGVNTEAFF
>few|TRBJ2-1|TRBV7-3|-|15
TGTGCCAGCAGACCGACCCCCAGCTCCTACAATGAGCAGTTCTTC
CASRPTPSSYNEQFF
>once|TRBJ2-3|TRBV20-1|TRBD2|19
TGCAGTGCCCCTCCCCCGTTTGGTAGCGGGATTAAGCGCACAGATACGCAGTATTTT
CSAPPPFGSGIKRTDTQYF
>-|TRBJ2-1|TRBV12-3/TRBV12-4|-|14
TGTGCCAGCACCCCCCACGGACAGAACAATGAGCAGTTCTTC
CASTPHGQNNEQFF
>-|TRBJ1-6|TRBV15|TRBD1|18
TGTGCCACCAGCAGAGTCCGCGGCGGGACAGGGATAGAGTCACCCCTCCACTTT
CATSRVRGGTGIESPLHF
>many|TRBJ1-4|TRBV6-1|-|15
TGTGCCAGCAGACTCTCGACCGGTATTAATGAAAAACTGTTTTTT
CASRLSTGINEKLFF
>-|TRBJ1-2|TRBV6-5|-|14
TGTGCCAGCAGTTACTCCGGGGGGACTTCTGGCTACACCTTC
CASSYSGGTSGYTF
>-|TRBJ1-1|TRBV5-1|TRBD1|14
TGCGCCAGCAGCTTGTGGGGACAGGACACTGAAGCTTTCTTT
CASSLWGQDTEAFF
>few|TRBJ2-3|TRBV15|-|15
TGTGCCACCAGCAGAGATCGTTTTAGCACAGATACGCAGTATTTT
CATSRDRFSTDTQYF
>few|TRBJ2-7|TRBV5-1|TRBD2|15
TGCGCCAGCAGCCTGCGGACTAGCGGCTCCTACGAGCAGTACTTC
CASSLRTSGSYEQYF
>-|TRBJ2-3|TRBV3-1|TRBD1|15
TGTGCCAGCAGCCAGGGGACAGGGGTTGGAGATACGCAGTATTTT
CASSQGTGVGDTQYF
>-|TRBJ1-5|TRBV20-1|-|17
TGCTGTTCTAGAGTTAAGTCGGCAGGGGATAGGGGTCAGCCCCAGCATTTT
CCSRVKSAGDRGQPQHF
>few|TRBJ2-5|TRBV7-2|-|14
TGTGCCAGCAGCTCCTCGCTCGGCGGGAAGACCCAGTACTTC
CASSSSLGGKTQYF
>-|TRBJ2-2|TRBV11-2|-|17
TGTGCCAGCAGCTTGAACCTCGCTGGCTTGAACACCGGGGAGCTGTTTTTT
CASSLNLAGLNTGELFF
>few|TRBJ2-1|TRBV13|-|17
TGTGCCAGCAGCTTAAGGCCCCCGGTATTAAGCTACAATGAGCAGTTCTTC
CASSLRPPVLSYNEQFF
>-|TRBJ1-5|TRBV30|TRBD1|16
TGTGCCTGGAGTGTAGGGATAGGGGGCATCAATCAGCCCCAGCATTTT
CAWSVGIGGINQPQHF
>few|TRBJ2-3|TRBV7-9|TRBD2|15
TGTGCCAGCAGCTCGATAGCGGGAGGGCCAGATACGCAGTATTTT
CASSSIAGGPDTQYF
>-|TRBJ1-1|TRBV4-1|-|15
TGCGCCAGCAGCCAAGAAGTCCATTCGGGAACTGAAGCTTTCTTT
CASSQEVHSGTEAFF
>-|TRBJ1-5|TRBV4-2|-|15
TGTGCCAGCAGCCAGGAGGGGACGCGCAATCAGCCCCAGCATTTT
CASSQEGTRNQPQHF
>few|TRBJ1-1|TRBV29-1|-|11
TGCAGCGTTGAGAGTGGGGTCGGAGCTTTCTTT
CSVESGVGAFF
>-|TRBJ2-6|TRBV20-1|-|16
TGCAGTGCTAGAGATTTGCGGAACTCTGGGGCCAACGTCCTGACTTTC
CSARDLRNSGANVLTF
>few|TRBJ1-2|TRBV24-1|-|15
TGTGCCACCAGTGATTCGGGCAGCCCTAACTATGGCTACACCTTC
CATSDSGSPNYGYTF
>few|TRBJ2-1|TRBV24-1|-|14
TGTGCCACCAGTGATCCTTGGTCCTACAATGAGCAGTTCTTC
CATSDPWSYNEQFF
>-|TRBJ1-1|TRBV6-1|-|14
TGTGCCAGCAGCCCATGGGTTATGAACACTGAAGCTTTCTTT
CASSPWVMNTEAFF
>-|TRBJ2-1|TRBV28|-|15
TGTGCCAGCAGTTTTGGGGCGGGTGGGCGAAATGAGCAGTTCTTC
CASSFGAGGRNEQFF
>many|TRBJ1-2|TRBV3-1|-|14
TGTGCCAGCAGCCAAGGGGCAGGGAACTATGGCTACACCTTC
CASSQGAGNYGYTF
>-|TRBJ1-3|TRBV5-1|-|14
TGCGCCAGCAGCATCGGGGGGCCTGGAAACACCATATATTTT
CASSIGGPGNTIYF
>-|TRBJ2-5|TRBV25-1|-|14
TGTGCCAGCAGTGAAATTGGACAGTACGAGACCCAGTACTTC
CASSEIGQYETQYF
>-|TRBJ2-1|TRBV24-1|-|17
TGTGCCACCAGTGATCAAACAACAGGGTATTGGGTCAATGAGCAGTTCTTC
CATSDQTTGYWVNEQFF
>-|TRBJ2-2|TRBV20-1|-|13
TGCAGTGCTAGAACAGTCTCCACCGGGGAGCTGTTTTTT
CSARTVSTGELFF
>-|TRBJ2-1|TRBV7-2|TRBD2|15
TGTGCCAGCAGACTCCCTAGCGGAAGTTACAATGAGCAGTTCTTC
CASRLPSGSYNEQFF
>many|TRBJ2-7|TRBV20-1|TRBD1|14
TGCAGTGCTCGAGGACAGGGACCCTCCTACGAGCAGTACTTC
CSARGQGPSYEQYF
>-|TRBJ1-5|TRBV7-2|-|14
TGTGCCAGCAGCTTAGACAGAGATAATCAGCCCCAGCATTTT
CASSLDRDNQPQHF
>few|TRBJ2-7|TRBV6-2/TRBV6-3|-|16
TGTGCCAGCAGTTACCCCTCCAGGGGTCTTAACCACGAGCAGTACTTC
CASSYPSRGLNHEQYF
>few|TRBJ1-2|TRBV30|-|12
TGTGCCTGGGGACGGGGGGACTATGGCTACACCTTC
CAWGRGDYGYTF
>few|TRBJ2-5|TRBV10-3|-|13
TGTGCCATCAGTGAACGTATGGGAGAGACCCAGTACTTC
CAISERMGETQYF
>many|TRBJ1-2|TRBV5-6|-|15
TGTGCCAGCAGCTCCCAGGGACGCTCCGTGAATGGCTACACCTTC
CASSSQGRSVNGYTF
>few|TRBJ1-6|TRBV7-2|-|14
TGTGCCAGCAGAATACAGGGACGAAGTTCACCCCTCCACTTT
CASRIQGRSSPLHF